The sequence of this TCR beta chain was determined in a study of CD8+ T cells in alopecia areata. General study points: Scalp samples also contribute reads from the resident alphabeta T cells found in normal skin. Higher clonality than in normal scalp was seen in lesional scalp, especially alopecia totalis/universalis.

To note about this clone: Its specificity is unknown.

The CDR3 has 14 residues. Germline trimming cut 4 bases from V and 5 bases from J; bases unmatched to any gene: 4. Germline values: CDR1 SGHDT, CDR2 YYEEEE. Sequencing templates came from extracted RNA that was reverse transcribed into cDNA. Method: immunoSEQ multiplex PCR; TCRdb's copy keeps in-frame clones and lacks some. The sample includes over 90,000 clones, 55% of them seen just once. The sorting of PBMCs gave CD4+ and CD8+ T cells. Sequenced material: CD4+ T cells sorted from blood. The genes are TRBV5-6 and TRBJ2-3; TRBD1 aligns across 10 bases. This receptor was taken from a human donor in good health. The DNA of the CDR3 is TGTGCCAGCAGCACGGGACAGGGGATAGATACGCAGTATTTT. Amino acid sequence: CASSTGQGIDTQYF.